This is a list of T cell receptor beta chains from one sample in a study of T cell responses to AZD1222 COVID-19 vaccine. Sequencing used immunoSEQ multiplex PCR; TCRdb keeps in-frame clones, though not all of them. This table has roughly 150,000 clones, about nine tenths appearing once. The sequenced sample was peripheral blood, obtained 28 days after the second AZD1222 dose. Source of these receptors: an adult who received the AZD1222 COVID-19 vaccine. The CDR3 runs from the conserved cysteine through the conserved F or W. The D gene is left open where the match is weak. Some rows have no size entry. The others give once, few or many, or a class for an expanded clone.

-	TRBV12-3/TRBV12-4	TRBJ2-2	-	TGTGCCAGCAGTTCAAGCACCGGGGAGCTGTTTTTT	CASSSSTGELFF
TRBD1	TRBV5-1	TRBJ2-2	-	TGCGCCACCACGGACAGGGCGGTTGGTGCCACCGGGGAGCTGTTTTTT	CATTDRAVGATGELFF
TRBD1	TRBV6-5	TRBJ2-7	-	TGTGCCAGCAGTCAACGACAGGGGAGGAACGAGCAGTACTTC	CASSQRQGRNEQYF
-	TRBV7-2	TRBJ1-3	-	TGTGCCAGCAGCTTAGCCCCGCCCTGGGGATCCGGAAACACCATATATTTT	CASSLAPPWGSGNTIYF
-	TRBV3-1/TRBV3-2	TRBJ2-5	-	TGTGCCAGCAGCCAAGTTCAGGAGACCCAGTACTTC	CASSQVQETQYF
-	TRBV5-6	TRBJ1-5	-	TGTGCCAGCAGCTTGGCCCCAGGCTTTGGGAAGCCCCAGCATTTT	CASSLAPGFGKPQHF
TRBD1	TRBV6-1	TRBJ2-7	-	TGTGCCAGCAGTGAAGTACAGGGGGCGCGGTACTTC	CASSEVQGARYF
TRBD1	TRBV7-8	TRBJ2-3	-	TGTGCCAGCGCACGTCCCACAGGGGGCACAGATACGCAGTATTTT	CASARPTGGTDTQYF
-	TRBV9	TRBJ2-7	-	TGTGCCAGCAGCGTAGGTGTCGATACCTACGAGCAGTACTTC	CASSVGVDTYEQYF
-	TRBV15	TRBJ2-5	-	TGTGCCACCAGCAGAGATCAGGGTGCAGAGACCCAGTACTTC	CATSRDQGAETQYF
-	TRBV18	TRBJ2-1	-	TGTGCCAGCTCACCAGACCGACCCTACAATGAGCAGTTCTTC	CASSPDRPYNEQFF
-	TRBV15	TRBJ2-7	-	TGTGCCACCAGCCCCTCTCCGGGAACCTACGAGCAGTACTTC	CATSPSPGTYEQYF
-	TRBV6-6	TRBJ1-2	-	TGTGCCAGCAGTTCAGACAGCTATGGCTACACCTTC	CASSSDSYGYTF
-	TRBV7-2	TRBJ2-5	-	TGTGCCAGCAGCTTGGGACGGTACCAAGAGACCCAGTACTTC	CASSLGRYQETQYF
TRBD2	TRBV9	TRBJ2-3	-	TGTGCCAGCAGCGTAGGAACTAGCGGGAGGGATACGCAGTATTTT	CASSVGTSGRDTQYF
-	TRBV5-1	TRBJ2-2	-	TGCGCCAGCAGCCTGGGGTTGGCCGGGGAGCTGTTTTTT	CASSLGLAGELFF
-	TRBV10-2	TRBJ1-1	-	TGCGCCAGCAGTGAACAGGGTGGGAATACTGAAGCTTTCTTT	CASSEQGGNTEAFF
-	TRBV18	TRBJ1-3	-	TGTGCCAGCTCACTTTCATCCGGAAACACCATATATTTT	CASSLSSGNTIYF
-	TRBV7-3	TRBJ2-1	-	TGTGCCAGCAGCGCTACAGGGTCCGTTGGGAATGAGCAGTTCTTC	CASSATGSVGNEQFF
-	TRBV28	TRBJ2-7	-	TGTGCCAGCAGTTCCGGGGCGGGCGAGCAGTACTTC	CASSSGAGEQYF
TRBD1	TRBV5-4	TRBJ1-5	-	TGTGCCAGCAGCCTACAGGGGAAAGGGGGCAATCAGCCCCAGCATTTT	CASSLQGKGGNQPQHF
-	TRBV5-4	TRBJ1-3	-	TGTGCCAGCAGCCCCTGGGACCGACTCAACTCTATTGGAAACACCATATATTTT	CASSPWDRLNSIGNTIYF
-	TRBV7-2	TRBJ1-6	-	TGTGCCAGCAGCTTAGCGCGAGACAGATCCTATAATTCACCCCTCCACTTT	CASSLARDRSYNSPLHF
TRBD2	TRBV7-2	TRBJ2-1	-	TGTGCCAGCAGCCCCGGACTAGTTTCTGACAATGAGCAGTTCTTC	CASSPGLVSDNEQFF
TRBD1	TRBV30	TRBJ1-5	-	TGTGCCTGGAGTCCTTGGACAGGAGAAGATAGCAATCAGCCCCAGCATTTT	CAWSPWTGEDSNQPQHF
TRBD1	TRBV6-5	TRBJ1-5	-	TGTGCCAGCAGCCCAGGACAGGGGCATCAGCCCCAGCATTTT	CASSPGQGHQPQHF
-	TRBV12-3/TRBV12-4	TRBJ1-4	once	TGTGCCAGCCGCGATTTAGCTAATGAAAAACTGTTTTTT	CASRDLANEKLFF
-	TRBV6-5	TRBJ1-1	-	TGTGCCAGCCGGATGGTGATGAACACTGAAGCTTTCTTT	CASRMVMNTEAFF
-	TRBV7-7	TRBJ2-2	-	TGTGCCAGCAGCTTCCTAAGAACGGGCACCGGGGAGCTGTTTTTT	CASSFLRTGTGELFF
TRBD2	TRBV13	TRBJ2-1	-	TGTGCCAGCAGCTCATTGGGGCAGGAGCGGGGTTACAATGAGCAGTTCTTC	CASSSLGQERGYNEQFF
-	TRBV6-5	TRBJ1-5	-	TGTGCCAGCAGTTACTCTTTGACGCTCAATCAGCCCCAGCATTTT	CASSYSLTLNQPQHF
-	TRBV3-1/TRBV3-2	TRBJ2-7	-	TGTGCCAGCAGCCCCCAGGGGTACGAGCAGTACTTC	CASSPQGYEQYF
-	TRBV25-1	TRBJ1-1	-	TGTGCCAGCAGTGCCAGCCTGGTGGCTGAAGCTTTCTTT	CASSASLVAEAFF
TRBD1	TRBV4-3	TRBJ1-2	-	TGCGCCAGCAGCCAAGACAGACAGGGAGTTTATGGCTACACCTTC	CASSQDRQGVYGYTF
-	TRBV12-3/TRBV12-4	TRBJ1-1	-	TGTGCCAGCAGAAGACAGGACACTGAAGCTTTCTTT	CASRRQDTEAFF
-	TRBV30	TRBJ2-7	-	TGTGCCTGGAGACATGCCGGGGGCGAGCAGTACTTC	CAWRHAGGEQYF
-	TRBV28	TRBJ1-2	-	TGTGCCAGCAGTTCTGTCGGCTATGGCTACACCTTC	CASSSVGYGYTF
TRBD1	TRBV28	TRBJ1-2	-	TGTGCCAGCAGTTTCCGGGACAGGGTACATGGCTACACCTTC	CASSFRDRVHGYTF